The clone carrying this TCR beta chain showed up just once. Germline lookup yields CDR1 KGHSH and CDR2 LQKENI. Trimming shortened V by 4 bases and J by 0 bases, and 12 bases separated the two germline ends. The CDR3 is made up of 16 amino acids. The immunoSEQ assay was v3.0, run at survey level. Produced via immunoSEQ multiplex PCR; TCRdb's table is partial and in-frame only. The repertoire has fewer than 25,000 clones, 75% to 90% of them found once; the top ten carry roughly 4.2%. Participants who had HIV were, without exception, treated in the United States. This specimen comes from a study of long-term antiretroviral therapy in people with HIV.

Sequenced here: unsorted PBMCs, sampled roughly 5.9 years after starting antiretroviral therapy. This rearrangement joins TRBV18 to TRBJ1-4; D not resolved. The TCR comes from a man younger than 40 with HIV. CDR3 bases: TGTGCCAGCTCACTACGGACTGGGACAACTAATGAAAAACTGTTTTTT. This encodes CASSLRTGTTNEKLFF. Together with reference TRBV18 and TRBJ1-4, the CDR3 gives the full variable domain: NAGVMQNPRHLVRRRGQEARLRCSPMKGHSHVYWYRQLPEEGLKFMVYLQKENIIDESGMPKERFSAEFPKEGPSILRIQQVVRGDSAAYFCASSLRTGTTNEKLFFGSGTQLSVL.